The clone carrying this TCR beta chain was found a few times. One heparinised draw, averaging roughly 0.12 L, was taken per donor. Once sorted, every population was more than 98% pure. As every portion of the isolated RNA was reverse transcribed, the sequencing read expressed TCRB transcripts. This table comes from immunoSEQ multiplex PCR, and its TCRdb copy is limited to in-frame clones, with some not included. This sample has around 200,000 clones, with 10% to 15% found just once. The sample is drawn from a study of beta chain features in type 1 diabetes. V gave up 5 bases and J gave up 0 bases, with 18 bases separating them. The CDR3 is 17 amino acids. In germline, CDR1 is LGHNA, CDR2 YNFKEQ.

The chain carries TRBV4-2 and TRBJ2-3, with D tentatively TRBD2 (6 bases). The sequence was obtained from a woman aged 18-35 years in good health. What was sequenced was central memory CD4+ T cells from blood. CDR3 sequence (DNA): TGTGCCAGCAGCGCGGGACTTTATAGCGGTAGCACAGATACGCAGTATTTT. Its translation: CASSAGLYSGSTDTQYF.